The clone carrying this T cell receptor beta chain occurred a few times. The antigen is undetermined. Peripheral blood samples of approximately 10 milliliters were drawn from each donor. This entry comes from a study of blood T cells in healthy people across ages. Study overall: Every two T cells gave about one barcoded beta molecule via template switching. Whole-study findings and limits: As age increased, TCR beta diversity per million T cells fell in a roughly linear fashion.

For the second PCR, which ran for about 7 to 11 cycles, a sample-barcoded 5' primer and a J-beta primer mix were used. A single record per CDR3 protein comes from TCRdb applying MiXCR to the 5' RACE reads. The table records about 1,600,000 distinct CDR3 sequences, 42% of them present only once. V gave up 5 bases and J gave up 0 bases, with 11 bases separating them. This CDR3 is 15 amino acids long. The clonotype was recovered from a woman aged 18-35 years in good health. The chain recombines TRBV12-3 or TRBV12-4 with TRBJ1-5; the D gene is possibly TRBD1 (6 bases). Sample: blood. The CDR3 is CASSPGQHSNQPQHF. CDR3 coding DNA: TGTGCCAGCAGTCCCGGACAGCATAGCAATCAGCCCCAGCATTTT.